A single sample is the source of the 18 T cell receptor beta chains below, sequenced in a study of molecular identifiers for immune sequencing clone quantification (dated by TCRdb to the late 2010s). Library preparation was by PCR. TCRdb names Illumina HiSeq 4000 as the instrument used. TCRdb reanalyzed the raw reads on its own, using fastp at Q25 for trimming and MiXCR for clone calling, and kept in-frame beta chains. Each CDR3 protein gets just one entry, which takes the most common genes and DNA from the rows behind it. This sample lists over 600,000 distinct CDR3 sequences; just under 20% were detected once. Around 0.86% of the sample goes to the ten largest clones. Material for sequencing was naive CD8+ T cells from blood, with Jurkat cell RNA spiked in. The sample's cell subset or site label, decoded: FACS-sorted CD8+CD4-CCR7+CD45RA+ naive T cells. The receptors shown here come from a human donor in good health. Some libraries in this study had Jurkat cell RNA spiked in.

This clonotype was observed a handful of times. The CDR3: CSVAQDSYEQYF. The CDR3 bases are TGCAGCGTTGCACAGGACTCCTACGAGCAGTACTTC. The chain joins TRBV29-1 to TRBJ2-7, with D perhaps matching TRBD1 (5 bases). Germline-derived CDR1 and CDR2 are SQVTM and ANQGSEA. The CDR3 extends over 12 amino acids. With 4 bases removed from V and 0 bases from J, the gap between germline ends came to 7 bases.

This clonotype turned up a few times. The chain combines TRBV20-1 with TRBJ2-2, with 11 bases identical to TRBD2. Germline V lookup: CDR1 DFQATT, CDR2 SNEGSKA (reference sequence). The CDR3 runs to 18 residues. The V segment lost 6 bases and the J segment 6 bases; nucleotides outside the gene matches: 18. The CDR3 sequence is CSAQPLSLAGGLAGELFF. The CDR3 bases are TGCAGTGCCCAGCCCCTAAGTTTAGCGGGGGGGTTGGCCGGGGAGCTGTTTTTT.

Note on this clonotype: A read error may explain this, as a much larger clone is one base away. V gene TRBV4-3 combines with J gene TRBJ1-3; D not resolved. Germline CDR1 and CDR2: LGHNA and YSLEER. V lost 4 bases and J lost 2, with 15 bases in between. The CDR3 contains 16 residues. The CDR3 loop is CASSRDFPGAGNTIYF. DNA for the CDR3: TGCGCCAGCAGCCGAGATTTTCCGGGAGCTGGAAACACCATATATTTT.

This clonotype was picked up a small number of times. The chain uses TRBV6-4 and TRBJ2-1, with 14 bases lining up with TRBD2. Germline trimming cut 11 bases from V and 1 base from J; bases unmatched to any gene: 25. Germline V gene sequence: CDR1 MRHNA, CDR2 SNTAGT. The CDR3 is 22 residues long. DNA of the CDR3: TGTGCCCCCCCGGTGGGACGCCCAGGACTAGCGGGAGGAAAGCCGTCCTACAATGAGCAGTTCTTC. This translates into CAPPVGRPGLAGGKPSYNEQFF.

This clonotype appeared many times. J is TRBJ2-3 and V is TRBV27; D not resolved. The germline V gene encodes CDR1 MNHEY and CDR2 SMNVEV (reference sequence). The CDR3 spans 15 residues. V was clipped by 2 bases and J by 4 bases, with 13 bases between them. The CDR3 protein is CASSLADPLPDTQYF. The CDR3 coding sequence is TGTGCCAGCAGTTTAGCGGACCCTCTACCAGATACGCAGTATTTT.

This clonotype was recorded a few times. This CDR3 is CASSELGPRGGRDTQYF. CDR3 in DNA: TGTGCCAGCAGTGAACTAGGGCCCAGAGGGGGCCGAGATACGCAGTATTTT. The chain uses TRBV27 and TRBJ2-3; 7 positions match TRBD1. The V segment lost 5 bases and the J segment 5 bases; nucleotides outside the gene matches: 16. This CDR3 region has 17 residues. Germline V CDR1 and CDR2: MNHEY, SMNVEV (reference sequence).

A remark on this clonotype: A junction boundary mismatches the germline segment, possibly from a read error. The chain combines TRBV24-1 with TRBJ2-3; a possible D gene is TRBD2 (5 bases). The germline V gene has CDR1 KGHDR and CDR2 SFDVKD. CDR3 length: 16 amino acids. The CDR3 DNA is TGTGCCACCAGTGATTTCGGGAAGTCTAGCACAGATACGCGGTATTTT. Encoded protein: CATSDFGKSSTDTRYF.

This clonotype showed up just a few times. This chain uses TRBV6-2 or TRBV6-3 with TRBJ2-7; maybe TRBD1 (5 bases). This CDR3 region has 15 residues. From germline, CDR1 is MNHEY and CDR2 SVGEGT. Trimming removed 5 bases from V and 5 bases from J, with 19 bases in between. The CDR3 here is CASSPPGLLRDEQYF. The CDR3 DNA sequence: TGTGCCAGCAGTCCCCCAGGGCTTCTTCGTGACGAGCAGTACTTC.

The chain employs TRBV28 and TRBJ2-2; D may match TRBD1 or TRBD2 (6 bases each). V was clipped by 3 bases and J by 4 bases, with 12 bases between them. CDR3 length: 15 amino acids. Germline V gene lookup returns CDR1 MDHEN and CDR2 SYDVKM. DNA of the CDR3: TGTGCCAGCAGTTTCCGGGGGCTCAGCACCGGGGAGCTGTTTTTT. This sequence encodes CASSFRGLSTGELFF. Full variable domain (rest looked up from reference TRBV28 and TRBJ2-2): DVKVTQSSRYLVKRTGEKVFLECVQDMDHENMFWYRQDPGLGLRLIYFSYDVKMKEKGDIPEGYSVSREKKERFSLILESASTNQTSMYLCASSFRGLSTGELFFGEGSRLTVL.

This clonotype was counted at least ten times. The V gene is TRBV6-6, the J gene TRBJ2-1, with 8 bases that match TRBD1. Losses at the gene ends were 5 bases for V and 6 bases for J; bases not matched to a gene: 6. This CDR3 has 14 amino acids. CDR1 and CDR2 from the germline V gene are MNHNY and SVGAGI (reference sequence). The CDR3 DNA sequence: TGTGCCAGCAGTATACGGACAGGGAGCAATGAGCAGTTCTTC. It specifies CASSIRTGSNEQFF.

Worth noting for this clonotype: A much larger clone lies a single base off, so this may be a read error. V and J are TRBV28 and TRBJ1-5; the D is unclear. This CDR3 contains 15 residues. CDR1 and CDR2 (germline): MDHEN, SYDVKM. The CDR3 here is CASGFYGLGGQPQHF. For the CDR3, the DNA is TGTGCCAGCGGTTTTTATGGGTTGGGAGGTCAGCCCCAGCATTTT. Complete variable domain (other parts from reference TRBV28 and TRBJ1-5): DVKVTQSSRYLVKRTGEKVFLECVQDMDHENMFWYRQDPGLGLRLIYFSYDVKMKEKGDIPEGYSVSREKKERFSLILESASTNQTSMYLCASGFYGLGGQPQHFGDGTRLSIL.

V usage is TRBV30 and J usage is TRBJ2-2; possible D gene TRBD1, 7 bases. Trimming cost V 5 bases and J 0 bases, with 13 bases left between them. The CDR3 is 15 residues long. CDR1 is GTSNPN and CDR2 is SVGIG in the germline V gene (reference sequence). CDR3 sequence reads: CAWEGGGANTGELFF. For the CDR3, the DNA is TGTGCCTGGGAAGGAGGGGGCGCGAACACCGGGGAGCTGTTTTTT.

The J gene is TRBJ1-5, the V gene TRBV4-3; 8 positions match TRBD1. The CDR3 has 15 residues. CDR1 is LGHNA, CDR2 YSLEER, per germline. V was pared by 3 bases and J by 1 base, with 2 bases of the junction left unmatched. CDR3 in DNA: TGCGCCAGCAGCCAGGGACAGGCGAGCAATCAGCCCCAGCATTTT. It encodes CASSQGQASNQPQHF.

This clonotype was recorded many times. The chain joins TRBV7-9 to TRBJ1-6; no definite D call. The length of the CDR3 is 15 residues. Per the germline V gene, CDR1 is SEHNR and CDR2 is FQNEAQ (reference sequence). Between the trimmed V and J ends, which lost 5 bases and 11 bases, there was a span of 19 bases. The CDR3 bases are TGTGCCAGCAGCCAGTCTGGTACCCCCAACCCACCCCTCCACTTT. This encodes CASSQSGTPNPPLHF.

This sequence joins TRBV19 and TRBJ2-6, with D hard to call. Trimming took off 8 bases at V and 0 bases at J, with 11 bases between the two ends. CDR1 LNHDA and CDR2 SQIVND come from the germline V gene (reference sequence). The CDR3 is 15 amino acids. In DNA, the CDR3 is TGTGCCAGTGGTTATGGTATCTCTGGGGCCAACGTCCTGACTTTC. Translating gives CASGYGISGANVLTF.

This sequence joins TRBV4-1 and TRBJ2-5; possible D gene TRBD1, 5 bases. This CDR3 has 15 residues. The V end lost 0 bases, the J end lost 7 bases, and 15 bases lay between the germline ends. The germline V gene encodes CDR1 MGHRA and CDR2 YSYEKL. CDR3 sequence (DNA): TGCGCCAGCAGCCAAGAGCCAGGGTTTCTGGGGACCCAGTACTTC. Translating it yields CASSQEPGFLGTQYF.

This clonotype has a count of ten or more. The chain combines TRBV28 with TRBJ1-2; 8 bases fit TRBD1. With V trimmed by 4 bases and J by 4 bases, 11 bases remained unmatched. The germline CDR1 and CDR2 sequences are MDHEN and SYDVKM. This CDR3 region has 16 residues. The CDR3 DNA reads TGTGCCAGCAGTTCCTACGGTCAGGGGGCGTCCTATGGCTACACCTTC. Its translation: CASSSYGQGASYGYTF.

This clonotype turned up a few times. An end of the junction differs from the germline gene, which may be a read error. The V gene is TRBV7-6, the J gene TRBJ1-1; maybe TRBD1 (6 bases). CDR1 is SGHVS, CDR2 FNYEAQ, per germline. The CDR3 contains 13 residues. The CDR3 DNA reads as TGTGCCAGCAGCTTACCCCCAGGGGATGAAGCTTCCTTT. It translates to CASSLPPGDEASF.